This T cell receptor (beta chain) was observed in a study of blood T cell repertoires in COVID-19 (dated by TCRdb to 2018 to 2020). Concerning the study at large: The collaborator samples originated in the United States, Italy and Spain and spanned the acute and convalescent phases of COVID-19. Nearly every sample came with metadata listing a de-identified subject ID, COVID-19 status, age in years and sex. The dataset comprised deeply sampled blood TCRbeta repertoires from subjects exposed to, actively infected with, or recovered from COVID-19. Where available, HLA class I and class II types were obtained from metadata supplied by the sample provider rather than from assay-based typing. Samples were obtained from the ongoing ImmuneRACE study (first 160 participants) and from about 1,300 subjects provided by 6 global collaborators. A freely available public database, intended as a resource for researchers studying the immune response to SARS-CoV-2, is where the repertoires were released. The material from the prospective study consisted of cDNA or gDNA derived from T cells, B-cell-depleted T cells, or PBMCs. Broad study findings and their caveats: How much clinical and demographic metadata was included differed by source and by participant, and the metadata was provided uncurated.

The collaborating institutions used their own protocols to collect whole blood in K2EDTA tubes. For TCRbeta analysis, collaborator samples were shipped as frozen whole blood, as isolated PBMCs, or as DNA extracted from either sample type. The germline V end is reduced by 4 bases and the J end by 2 bases; junction bases left unmatched: 8. The CDR3 goes from the cysteine to the phenylalanine over 15 residues. Only the CDR3 portion is preserved as DNA: 45 bases, with reading frame beginning at the first base. The germline V gene specifies SGDLS as CDR1 and YYNGEE as CDR2. The immunoSEQ Assay, a bias-controlled multiplex PCR, was used to amplify TCRbeta CDR3 regions from genomic DNA. The original methods were these. The number of nucleated cells in each sample was estimated from the amplification of reference gene primers within the assay. To quantify the absolute abundance of each unique TCRbeta CDR3 rearrangement, sequence reads were collapsed and filtered. Productive Simpson clonality was computed per sample as the square root of Simpson's diversity index over productive rearrangements. Held by TCRdb, this immuneACCESS table contains in-frame sequences only and omits some clones. Under half of the omission traces to an unresolved V gene where checked; the cause of the rest is unknown. Clone size and the V and J calls come from that table; the DNA yielded D and trimming. This sample lists under 450,000 clones; roughly 80% were detected once. The ten largest clones take up 0.85% to 1.2% of the sample.

To note about this clone: Its antigen is currently not known. No much larger clone exists at a distance of one base, and base qualities are not known.

This receptor was identified in a human donor with acute or convalescent COVID-19. The donor label of this sample is uncertain. This chain is built from TRBV9 and TRBJ2-5; TRBD2 agrees with 7 junctional bases. The sample taken for sequencing was peripheral blood. CDR3 loop: CASSSGTTLQETQYF. The DNA reads TGTGCCAGCAGCTCCGGGACTACACTACAAGAGACCCAGTACTTC.